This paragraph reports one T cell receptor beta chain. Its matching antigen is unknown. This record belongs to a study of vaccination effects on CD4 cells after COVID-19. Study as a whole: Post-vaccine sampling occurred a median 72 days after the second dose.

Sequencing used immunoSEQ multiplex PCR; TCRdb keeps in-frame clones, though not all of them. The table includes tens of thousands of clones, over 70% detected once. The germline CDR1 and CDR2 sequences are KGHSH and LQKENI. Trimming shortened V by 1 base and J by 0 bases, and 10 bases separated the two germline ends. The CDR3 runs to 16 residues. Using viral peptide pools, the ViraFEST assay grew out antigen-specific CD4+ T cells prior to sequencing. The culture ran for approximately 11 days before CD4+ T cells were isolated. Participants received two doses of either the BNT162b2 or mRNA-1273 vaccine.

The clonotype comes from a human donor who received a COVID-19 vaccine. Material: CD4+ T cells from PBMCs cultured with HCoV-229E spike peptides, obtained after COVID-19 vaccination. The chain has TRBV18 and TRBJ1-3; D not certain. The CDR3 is CASSPLLTNSGNTIYF. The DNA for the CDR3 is TGTGCCAGCTCACCACTACTCACTAACTCTGGAAACACCATATATTTT.